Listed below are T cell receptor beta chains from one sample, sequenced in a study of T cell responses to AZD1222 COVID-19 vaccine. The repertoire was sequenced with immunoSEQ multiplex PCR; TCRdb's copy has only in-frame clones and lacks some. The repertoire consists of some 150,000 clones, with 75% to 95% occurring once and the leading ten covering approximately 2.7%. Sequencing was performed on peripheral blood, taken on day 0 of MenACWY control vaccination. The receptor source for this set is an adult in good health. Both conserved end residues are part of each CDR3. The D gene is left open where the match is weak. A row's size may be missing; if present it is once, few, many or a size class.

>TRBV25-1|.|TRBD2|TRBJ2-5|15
CASSELGTTQETQYF
TGTGCCAGCAGTGAATTGGGGACTACCCAAGAGACCCAGTACTTC
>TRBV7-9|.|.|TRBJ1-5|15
CASSLEGLQNQPQHF
TGTGCCAGCAGCTTAGAAGGGCTCCAGAATCAGCCCCAGCATTTT
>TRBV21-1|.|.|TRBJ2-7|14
CASSKDLALYEQYF
TGTGCCAGCAGCAAAGACCTCGCCCTGTACGAGCAGTACTTC
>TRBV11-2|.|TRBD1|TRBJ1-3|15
CASSSRQGPGNTIYF
TGTGCCAGCAGCTCCAGACAGGGGCCTGGAAACACCATATATTTT
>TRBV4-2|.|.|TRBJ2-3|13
CASSQGLADTQYF
TGTGCCAGCAGCCAAGGGTTAGCAGATACGCAGTATTTT
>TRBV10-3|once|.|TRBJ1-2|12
CAITDSNYGYTF
TGTGCCATCACGGACAGTAACTATGGCTACACCTTC
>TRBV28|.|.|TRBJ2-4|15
CASSFESLAKNIQYF
TGTGCCAGCAGTTTTGAATCCCTAGCCAAAAACATTCAGTACTTC
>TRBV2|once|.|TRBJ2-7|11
CAGTRDTEQYF
TGTGCCGGAACCAGGGATACCGAGCAGTACTTC
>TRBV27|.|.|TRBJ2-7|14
CASSSTGPPYEQYF
TGTGCCAGCAGTTCGACGGGACCCCCCTACGAGCAGTACTTC
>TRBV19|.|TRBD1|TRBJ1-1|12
CASRTGITEAFF
TGTGCCAGTAGGACAGGGATAACTGAAGCTTTCTTT
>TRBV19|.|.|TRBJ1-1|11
CASSIQGRAFF
TGTGCCAGTAGTATACAGGGGCGCGCTTTCTTT
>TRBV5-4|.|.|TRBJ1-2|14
CASSLAGRDYGYTF
TGTGCCAGCAGCTTGGCCGGCAGGGACTATGGCTACACCTTC
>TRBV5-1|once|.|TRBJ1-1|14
CASSFIQGSTEAFF
TGCGCCAGCAGCTTCATACAGGGATCCACTGAAGCTTTCTTT
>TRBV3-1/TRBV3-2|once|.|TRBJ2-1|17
CASSQDLGRGLNNEQFF
TGTGCCAGCAGCCAAGATTTGGGCAGAGGGTTGAACAATGAGCAGTTCTTC
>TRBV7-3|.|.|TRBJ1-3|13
CASSLGAGNTIYF
TGTGCCAGCAGCTTGGGGGCCGGAAACACCATATATTTT
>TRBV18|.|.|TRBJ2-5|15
CASSPYSGTQETQYF
TGTGCCAGCTCACCCTATTCCGGGACCCAAGAGACCCAGTACTTC
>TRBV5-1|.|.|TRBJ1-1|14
CASSAAGTDTEAFF
TGCGCCAGCAGCGCCGCAGGGACGGACACTGAAGCTTTCTTT
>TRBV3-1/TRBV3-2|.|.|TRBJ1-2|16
CASSQVNRVSDYGYTF
TGTGCCAGCAGCCAAGTCAATCGGGTCAGTGACTATGGCTACACCTTC
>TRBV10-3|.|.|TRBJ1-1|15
CAISERGVRNTEAFF
TGTGCCATCAGTGAAAGGGGGGTTCGGAACACTGAAGCTTTCTTT
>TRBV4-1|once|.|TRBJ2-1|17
CASSLAIRSLQHNEQFF
TGCGCCAGCAGCCTTGCAATCCGGTCCCTACAACACAATGAGCAGTTCTTC
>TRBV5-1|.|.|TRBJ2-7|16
CASSSQPGQSSYEQYF
TGCGCCAGCAGCTCCCAACCAGGGCAGTCCTCCTACGAGCAGTACTTC
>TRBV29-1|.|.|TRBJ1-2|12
CSVQMRGYGYTF
TGCAGCGTTCAAATGAGAGGGTATGGCTACACCTTC
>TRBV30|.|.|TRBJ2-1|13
CAWSGGRNGEQFF
TGTGCCTGGAGTGGGGGGCGCAATGGTGAGCAGTTCTTC
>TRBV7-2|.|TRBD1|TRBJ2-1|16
CASSSRQGATYNEQFF
TGTGCCAGCAGCTCAAGGCAGGGGGCAACGTACAATGAGCAGTTCTTC
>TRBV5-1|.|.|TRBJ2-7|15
CASSLDLIQGNEQYF
TGCGCCAGCAGCTTGGACCTTATACAGGGAAACGAGCAGTACTTC
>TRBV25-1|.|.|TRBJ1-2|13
CASSEAGTPGYTF
TGTGCCAGCAGTGAAGCGGGGACACCTGGCTACACCTTC
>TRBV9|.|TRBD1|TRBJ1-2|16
CASSVDGQGTNYGYTF
TGTGCCAGCAGCGTAGACGGACAGGGGACTAACTATGGCTACACCTTC
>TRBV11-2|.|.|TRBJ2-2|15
CASTIDYANTGELFF
TGTGCCAGCACCATCGACTACGCGAACACCGGGGAGCTGTTTTTT
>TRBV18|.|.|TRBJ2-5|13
CASSPRGQETQYF
TGTGCCAGCTCACCACGAGGACAGGAGACCCAGTACTTC
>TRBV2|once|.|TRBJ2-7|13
CASEARGTYEQYF
TGTGCCAGCGAAGCCAGGGGCACCTACGAGCAGTACTTC
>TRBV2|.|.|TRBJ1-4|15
CATSDNTGPNEKLFF
TGTGCCACCTCAGACAATACAGGGCCTAATGAAAAACTGTTTTTT
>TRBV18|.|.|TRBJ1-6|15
CASSPYGGNNSPLHF
TGTGCCAGCTCACCATACGGCGGAAATAATTCACCCCTCCACTTT
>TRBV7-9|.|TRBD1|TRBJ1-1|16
CASSSPEGQGRTEAFF
TGTGCCAGCAGCTCACCGGAGGGACAGGGGAGGACTGAAGCTTTCTTT
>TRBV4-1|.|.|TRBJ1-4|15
CASSQGGGSSEKLFF
TGCGCCAGCAGCCAAGGGGGGGGCTCAAGTGAAAAACTGTTTTTT
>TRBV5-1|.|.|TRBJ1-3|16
CASSLDNQYSGNTIYF
TGCGCCAGCAGCTTGGATAATCAGTACTCTGGAAACACCATATATTTT
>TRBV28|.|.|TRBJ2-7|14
CASSRGAGQREQYF
TGTGCCAGCAGTCGGGGGGCAGGGCAGCGCGAGCAGTACTTC
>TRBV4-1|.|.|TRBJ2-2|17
CASSPLGGGRATGELFF
TGCGCCAGCAGCCCCCTAGGGGGAGGGCGTGCCACCGGGGAGCTGTTTTTT
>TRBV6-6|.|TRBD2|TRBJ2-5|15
CASSYSFGGVETQYF
TGTGCCAGCAGTTACTCGTTCGGGGGGGTAGAGACCCAGTACTTC
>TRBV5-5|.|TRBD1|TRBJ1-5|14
CASSLGQGRQPQHF
TGTGCCAGCAGCTTGGGACAGGGACGTCAGCCCCAGCATTTT
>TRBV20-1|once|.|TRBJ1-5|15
CSASRAGSSNQPQHF
TGCAGTGCTAGTAGGGCGGGGTCAAGCAATCAGCCCCAGCATTTT
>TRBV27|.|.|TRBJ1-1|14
CASSFSRPPGSAFF
TGTGCCAGCAGTTTTTCTCGCCCCCCCGGGTCGGCTTTCTTT
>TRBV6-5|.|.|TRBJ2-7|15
CASRGGPLHSYEQYF
TGTGCCAGCAGGGGGGGACCCCTGCACTCCTACGAGCAGTACTTC
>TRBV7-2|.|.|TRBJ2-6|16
CASSLSQPLGANVLTF
TGTGCCAGCAGCTTAAGTCAGCCCCTGGGGGCCAACGTCCTGACTTTC
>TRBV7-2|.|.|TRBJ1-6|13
CASSLADISPLHF
TGTGCCAGCAGCTTAGCGGACATTTCACCCCTCCACTTT
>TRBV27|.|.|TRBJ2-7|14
CASSFGRGTYEQYF
TGTGCCAGCAGTTTCGGACGGGGGACCTACGAGCAGTACTTC
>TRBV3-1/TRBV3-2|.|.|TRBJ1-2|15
CASSQLPDPYYGYTF
TGTGCCAGCAGCCAACTCCCAGACCCCTACTATGGCTACACCTTC
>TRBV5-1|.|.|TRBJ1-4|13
CASSLGERGKLFF
TGCGCCAGCAGCCTAGGGGAGCGAGGGAAACTGTTTTTT
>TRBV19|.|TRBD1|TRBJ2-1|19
CASSIRDRVQNNPANEQFF
TGTGCCAGTAGTATCCGGGACAGGGTCCAAAATAACCCAGCCAATGAGCAGTTCTTC
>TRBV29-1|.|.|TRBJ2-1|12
CSVDLYGNEQFF
TGCAGCGTTGACTTGTACGGCAATGAGCAGTTCTTC
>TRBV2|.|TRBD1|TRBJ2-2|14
CASNRDRNTGELFF
TGTGCCAGCAATAGGGACAGGAACACCGGGGAGCTGTTTTTT